The next 6 T cell receptor beta chains were all read from a single sample in a study of a mutant IDH1 vaccine in newly diagnosed glioma. The antigens these receptors bind are not known. The time point was: week 47, end of study. Vaccinated patients received 300 ug of mutant IDH1 20-mer peptide per dose, with topical imiquimod. Sequencing used immunoSEQ multiplex PCR; TCRdb keeps in-frame clones, though not all of them. The sample consists of tens of thousands of clones, about 81% of them appearing once. The input for sequencing was PBMCs, taken from a glioma patient whose treatment included an IDH1 peptide vaccine. All receptors derive from a woman younger than 45 with glioma. Some clones in this sample may be carry-over from other donors' samples.

This clone has a single count. This chain connects TRBV29-1 to TRBJ2-5; the D gene could be TRBD1 or TRBD2 (5 bases each). The CDR3 consists of 14 residues. V was clipped by 5 bases and J by 5 bases, with 18 bases between them. Per germline, CDR1 SQVTM and CDR2 ANQGSEA. This chain's CDR3 is CSVSRDRAGETQYF. The CDR3 DNA sequence: TGCAGCGTTTCTCGGGACCGAGCAGGGGAGACCCAGTACTTC. The whole variable domain, remainder taken from reference TRBV29-1 and TRBJ2-5, is SAVISQKPSRDICQRGTSLTIQCQVDSQVTMMFWYRQQPGQSLTLIATANQGSEATYESGFVIDKFPISRPNLTFSTLTVSNMSPEDSSIYLCSVSRDRAGETQYFGPGTRLLVL.

The J gene is TRBJ2-7, the V gene TRBV27; 7 bases line up with TRBD1. This CDR3 has 13 amino acids. The trim removed 8 bases at V and 3 bases at J, leaving 7 bases unmatched. CDR1 and CDR2 from the germline V gene are MNHEY and SMNVEV (reference sequence). As DNA, the CDR3 is TGTGCCAGCCGCCGACAGGGCGGCTACGAGCAGTACTTC. Translation gives CASRRQGGYEQYF.

The chain recombines TRBV7-8 with TRBJ2-7, with D maybe TRBD2 (7 bases). The CDR3 runs 16 residues. The V end lost 1 base, the J end lost 0 bases, and 13 bases lay between the germline ends. Germline V gene data show CDR1 as SGHVS and CDR2 as FQNEAQ. The CDR3 sequence is CASSLVGGGYSYEQYF. DNA of the CDR3: TGTGCCAGCAGCTTAGTAGGGGGAGGGTACTCCTACGAGCAGTACTTC.

The chain employs TRBV5-6 and TRBJ2-3; 11 bases match TRBD2. Germline CDR1 is SGHDT and CDR2 is YYEEEE. The CDR3 spans 16 residues. J lost 3 bases, V lost 1 base, and 4 bases had no gene match. CDR3 coding DNA: TGTGCCAGCAGCTTGCTAAGGACTAGCGGGACAGATACGCAGTATTTT. This sequence encodes CASSLLRTSGTDTQYF.

V usage is TRBV7-9 and J usage is TRBJ1-5, with a tentative D call TRBD1 (5 bases). V was trimmed by 1 base and J by 7 bases, leaving 11 bases between them. The CDR3 has 14 amino acids. The germline CDR1 and CDR2 sequences are SEHNR and FQNEAQ (reference sequence). The CDR3 DNA reads TGTGCCAGCAGCTTAGAAGGGGCTGGACAGCCCCAGCATTTT. Its translation is CASSLEGAGQPQHF.

The chain links TRBV19 to TRBJ1-5; no firm D call. The germline V and J ends were trimmed by 3 bases and 0 bases, with 15 bases remaining between them. This CDR3 has 17 residues. Germline V CDR1 and CDR2: LNHDA, SQIVND (reference sequence). The CDR3 region has the DNA TGTGCCAGTAGTATCGGCAGGACTGTTGTTAGCAATCAGCCCCAGCATTTT. Encoded protein: CASSIGRTVVSNQPQHF.